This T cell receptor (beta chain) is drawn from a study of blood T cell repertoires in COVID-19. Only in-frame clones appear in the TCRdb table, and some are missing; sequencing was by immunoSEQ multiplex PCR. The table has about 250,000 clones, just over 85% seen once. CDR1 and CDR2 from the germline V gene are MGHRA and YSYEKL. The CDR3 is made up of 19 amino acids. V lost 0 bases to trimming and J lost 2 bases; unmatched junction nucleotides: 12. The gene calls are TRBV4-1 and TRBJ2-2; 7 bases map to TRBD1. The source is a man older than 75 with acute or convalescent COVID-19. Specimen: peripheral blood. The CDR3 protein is CASSQDPRGRGINTGELFF. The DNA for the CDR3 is TGCGCCAGCAGCCAAGATCCAAGGGGCAGGGGGATAAACACCGGGGAGCTGTTTTTT.